The 17 T cell receptor beta chains given below trace back to one sample, sequenced in a study of T cell repertoires in cytomegalovirus infection. TCRdb passed the reads through MiXCR, listing each CDR3 protein once. The repertoire has 100,000 or so distinct CDR3 sequences, under 25% of them found once; the top ten carry roughly two fifths. Sequenced: CD8+ T cells from PBMCs. These receptors all come from a human donor in good health (CMV status not recorded). Some clones in this sample may be carry-over from other donors' samples.

The chain links TRBV6-2 or TRBV6-3 to TRBJ2-3; D is unresolved. This CDR3 is built from 14 residues. Deletions cut 4 bases from V and 2 bases from J, with 10 bases between. CDR1 and CDR2 from the germline V gene are MNHEY and SVGEGT. The CDR3 loop is CASSLGTFTDTQYF. The CDR3 DNA reads as TGTGCCAGCAGTTTAGGTACCTTCACAGATACGCAGTATTTT.

The chain recombines TRBV6-4 with TRBJ2-1; D is undetermined. Trimming removed 2 bases at V and 2 bases at J, with 4 bases between. Per germline, CDR1 MRHNA and CDR2 SNTAGT. There are 13 residues in the CDR3. Here the CDR3 reads CASSDGAYNEQFF. In DNA form, the CDR3 reads TGTGCCAGCAGTGACGGGGCCTACAATGAGCAGTTCTTC.

This clonotype appeared a few times. The chain links TRBV19 to TRBJ2-1, with unresolved D. CDR3 length: 11 amino acids. V was trimmed by 7 bases and J by 8 bases, leaving 9 bases between them. The germline V gene encodes CDR1 LNHDA and CDR2 SQIVND (reference sequence). Here the CDR3 reads CASTIQDEQFF. The CDR3 DNA sequence: TGTGCCAGTACCATCCAAGATGAGCAGTTCTTC.

The chain carries TRBV5-6 and TRBJ1-5; 9 positions match TRBD1. The CDR3 contains 16 residues. Germline CDR1 reads SGHDT; CDR2 reads YYEEEE. V was pared by 0 bases and J by 4 bases, with 5 bases of the junction left unmatched. The CDR3 loop reads CASSLVRDRDNQPQHF. The CDR3 DNA reads TGTGCCAGCAGCTTGGTGAGGGACAGGGATAATCAGCCCCAGCATTTT.

V and J are TRBV20-1 and TRBJ2-7; D remains unclear. The V gene's germline CDR1 is DFQATT and CDR2 SNEGSKA (reference sequence). CDR3 size: 14 residues. The V and J ends lost 0 bases and 3 bases respectively, with 12 bases between them. In DNA, the CDR3 is TGCAGTGCTAGAGATCCAGAAACCGGCTACGAGCAGTACTTC. Its protein product is CSARDPETGYEQYF.

The J gene is TRBJ1-1, the V gene TRBV5-5; D remains ambiguous. The CDR3 length is 15 residues. The V gene's germline CDR1 is SGHKS and CDR2 YYEKEE (reference sequence). V lost 2 bases and J lost 4, with 15 bases in between. DNA of the CDR3: TGTGCCAGCAGCTTAGGGTATACGACAACCACTGAAGCTTTCTTT. As protein: CASSLGYTTTTEAFF.

This clonotype was detected only a few times. The gene calls are TRBV12-3 or TRBV12-4 and TRBJ2-1; D not certain. CDR3 length: 13 residues. The V and J ends lost 2 bases and 7 bases respectively, with 9 bases between them. The DNA for the CDR3 is TGTGCCAGCAGTTTATTCGATGGTAATGAGCAGTTCTTC. Amino acid sequence: CASSLFDGNEQFF.

The rearrangement joins TRBV2 to TRBJ2-7, with D unresolved. Germline values: CDR1 SNHLY, CDR2 FYNNEI. The CDR3 sequence is 15 residues long. Trimming took off 1 base at V and 0 bases at J, with 10 bases between the two ends. CDR3: CASSEGISYSYEQYF. The CDR3 region has the DNA TGTGCCAGCAGTGAAGGGATAAGCTACTCCTACGAGCAGTACTTC.

In this sample, this clonotype turned up a few times. The chain uses TRBV7-9 and TRBJ2-7; 10 nucleotides line up with TRBD2. The CDR3 consists of 16 residues. V lost 1 base and J lost 7; bases outside the gene matches: 10. Germline-derived CDR1 and CDR2 are SEHNR and FQNEAQ (reference sequence). DNA of the CDR3: TGTGCCAGCAGCTTAGTCTCTGGGCTAGCGGGGGAAGAGCAGTACTTC. This translates into CASSLVSGLAGEEQYF.

The V gene is TRBV7-9, the J gene TRBJ2-3; D unclear. The germline V gene has CDR1 SEHNR and CDR2 FQNEAQ (reference sequence). There are 12 residues in the CDR3. Trimming removed 3 bases from V and 4 bases from J, with 5 bases in between. Here the CDR3 reads CASSFFADTQYF. The CDR3 bases are TGTGCCAGCAGCTTTTTTGCAGATACGCAGTATTTT. Looking up the rest from reference TRBV7-9 and TRBJ2-3 gives the full variable domain: DTGVSQNPRHKITKRGQNVTFRCDPISEHNRLYWYRQTLGQGPEFLTYFQNEAQLEKSRLLSDRFSAERPKGSFSTLEIQRTEQGDSAMYLCASSFFADTQYFGPGTRLTVL.

This clonotype was observed a handful of times. The rearrangement links TRBV7-9 to TRBJ2-6; D uncertain. There are 14 residues in the CDR3. CDR1 is SEHNR and CDR2 is FQNEAQ in the germline V gene (reference sequence). V dropped 5 bases and J dropped 2 bases, with 7 bases sitting between them. CDR3 residues: CASSRLTGANVLTF. CDR3 DNA: TGTGCCAGCAGCCGCTTAACTGGGGCCAACGTCCTGACTTTC.

V usage is TRBV12-3 or TRBV12-4 and J usage is TRBJ1-2; D is unclear. This CDR3 spans 13 amino acids. V lost 0 bases to trimming and J lost 4 bases, with 6 bases between them. The CDR3: CASSLARSYGYTF. The CDR3 nucleotides are TGTGCCAGCAGTTTAGCCAGGTCCTATGGCTACACCTTC.

There are a few counts of this clonotype. V usage is TRBV4-3 and J usage is TRBJ2-1, with 10 bases fitting TRBD2. CDR1 and CDR2 (germline): LGHNA, YSLEER. The length of the CDR3 is 15 residues. Trimming cost V 0 bases and J 8 bases; bases outside gene matches: 4. The chain's CDR3 is CASSQDLAGDDEQFF. The CDR3 DNA is TGCGCCAGCAGCCAAGATCTAGCGGGAGACGATGAGCAGTTCTTC.

This clonotype has a count of ten or more. The chain links TRBV6-1 to TRBJ2-3, with D unresolved. This CDR3 is built from 15 residues. Per the germline V gene, CDR1 is MNHNS and CDR2 is SASEGT. The V and J ends lost 2 bases and 0 bases respectively, with 9 bases between them. CDR3 region: CASSEYFSSTDTQYF. The CDR3 DNA reads as TGTGCCAGCAGTGAATATTTTTCTAGCACAGATACGCAGTATTTT.

CDR3 sequence reads: CASSRDRDYGYTF. For the CDR3, the DNA is TGTGCCAGTAGCCGGGACAGGGATTATGGCTACACCTTC. This chain uses TRBV19 with TRBJ1-2; the match to TRBD1 covers 9 bases. Per germline, CDR1 LNHDA and CDR2 SQIVND (reference sequence). This CDR3 spans 13 amino acids. V gave up 6 bases and J gave up 5 bases; unmatched junction bases: 4.

The rearrangement joins TRBV20-1 to TRBJ2-5, with D unresolved. The V gene lost 0 bases and the J gene lost 1 base, with 15 bases spanning the gap. The CDR3 is 16 residues long. The germline V gene encodes CDR1 DFQATT and CDR2 SNEGSKA (reference sequence). The CDR3 loop is CSARDQNDAFQETQYF. The DNA of the CDR3 is TGCAGTGCTAGAGACCAAAATGACGCCTTCCAAGAGACCCAGTACTTC.

This clonotype was detected only a few times. J is TRBJ2-7 and V is TRBV11-2, with a possible D match to TRBD2 (5 bases). Germline V gives CDR1 SGHAT, CDR2 FQNNGV. Trimming removed 3 bases from V and 4 bases from J, with 10 bases in between. The CDR3 has 13 amino acids. As DNA, the CDR3 is TGTGCCAGCAGCTTGGAGGTTCCGTACGAGCAGTACTTC. Translated: CASSLEVPYEQYF.